A single sample gave rise to the 19 T cell receptor beta chains below, sequenced in a study of cytomegalovirus exposure and HLA in healthy donors. PCR employed 60 Vbeta and 13 Jbeta primers. Sequenced by immunoSEQ multiplex PCR; TCRdb stores in-frame clones only, minus some. In the table there are some 95,000 clones, less than 80% of which are singletons. Input material: PBMCs. The receptor set was obtained from a middle-aged woman in good health and CMV-seropositive.

The J gene is TRBJ1-1, the V gene TRBV29-1, with TRBD1 matching over 8 bases. Germline CDR1 SQVTM, CDR2 ANQGSEA. V shed 6 bases, J shed 1 base, and the junction held 4 bases outside the gene matches. There are 13 residues in the CDR3. CDR3: CSVDRGSNTEAFF. The CDR3 DNA is TGCAGCGTAGACAGGGGCTCGAACACTGAAGCTTTCTTT.

This clone appeared a single time. The rearrangement joins TRBV19 to TRBJ2-3; 7 nucleotides match TRBD2. V lost 3 bases to trimming and J lost 2 bases; unmatched junction nucleotides: 8. This CDR3 is built from 16 residues. CDR1 is LNHDA, CDR2 SQIVND, per germline (reference sequence). Here the CDR3 reads CASSIGLAEYTDTQYF. CDR3 DNA sequence: TGTGCCAGTAGTATTGGGCTAGCGGAATACACAGATACGCAGTATTTT.

The rearrangement joins TRBV28 to TRBJ2-1, with TRBD2 matching over 8 bases. From germline, CDR1 is MDHEN and CDR2 SYDVKM. With V trimmed by 3 bases and J by 5 bases, 6 bases remained unmatched. The CDR3 consists of 15 residues. The CDR3 protein is CASSFSGRVDNEQFF. DNA for the CDR3: TGTGCCAGCAGTTTCAGCGGGAGAGTCGACAATGAGCAGTTCTTC.

The chain carries TRBV15 and TRBJ1-5; D is perhaps TRBD1 (6 bases). Trimming shortened V by 1 base and J by 0 bases, and 25 bases separated the two germline ends. The CDR3 runs 21 residues. From germline, CDR1 is LNHNV and CDR2 YYDKDF (reference sequence). This CDR3 is CATSRGDLITGSGYSNQPQHF. CDR3 nucleotides: TGTGCCACCAGCAGAGGGGACCTGATTACAGGGTCGGGTTATAGCAATCAGCCCCAGCATTTT.

This clone was found once. The V and J genes are TRBV6-5 and TRBJ1-1; 7 positions agree with TRBD1. The CDR3 has 12 amino acids. V was pared by 5 bases and J by 11 bases, with 8 bases of the junction left unmatched. The germline V gene has CDR1 MNHEY and CDR2 SVGAGI. This CDR3 reads CASSQRTGGAFF. The CDR3 nucleotides read TGTGCCAGCAGTCAACGGACAGGCGGCGCTTTCTTT.

The V call is TRBV5-4, the J call TRBJ2-7; D possibly corresponds to TRBD1 (5 bases). The CDR3 runs to 15 residues. Trimming stripped 0 bases from V and 2 bases from J, with 12 bases between. CDR1 is SGHNT, CDR2 YYREEE, per germline (reference sequence). The CDR3 DNA reads TGTGCCAGCAGCTTGGGGGGCCCTACAGCCTACGAGCAGTACTTC. Protein product: CASSLGGPTAYEQYF.

This chain connects TRBV4-1 to TRBJ2-7; D possibly corresponds to TRBD1 (6 bases). This CDR3 has 16 amino acids. Looked up from germline, CDR1 is MGHRA and CDR2 is YSYEKL. With 0 bases removed from V and 3 bases from J, the gap between germline ends came to 15 bases. CDR3 residues: CASSQDPPQGFYEQYF. The DNA of the CDR3 is TGCGCCAGCAGCCAAGATCCCCCACAGGGATTCTACGAGCAGTACTTC.

V and J are TRBV9 and TRBJ2-5; possibly TRBD2 for D (6 bases). The J call may be incorrect, as the DNA end agrees better with TRBJ2-7. Looked up from germline, CDR1 is SGDLS and CDR2 is YYNGEE. CDR3 length: 15 amino acids. Here the CDR3 reads CASSVGSGPSYEQYF. As DNA, the CDR3 is TGTGCCAGCAGCGTAGGTAGCGGTCCCTCCTACGAGCAGTACTTC.

The chain is built from TRBV6-5 and TRBJ2-1; 8 bases line up with TRBD2. Germline CDR1 reads MNHEY; CDR2 reads SVGAGI. The CDR3 spans 15 residues. V dropped 2 bases and J dropped 7; count of bases not matched to a gene: 7. The CDR3 nucleotides read TGTGCCAGCAGTTACGGTATCGGGAGGGGTAATGAGCAGTTCTTC. The encoded protein is CASSYGIGRGNEQFF.

The count of this clone is one. The chain combines TRBV27 with TRBJ1-5; D not certain. The CDR3 covers 15 residues. V lost 3 bases to trimming and J lost 6 bases, with 15 bases between them. CDR1 is MNHEY, CDR2 SMNVEV, per germline (reference sequence). In DNA, the CDR3 is TGTGCCAGCAGTTTCCGCAGGAGGCCCCCTCAGCCCCAGCATTTT. Its protein product is CASSFRRRPPQPQHF.

The chain employs TRBV9 and TRBJ2-2; D is ambiguous. CDR1 is SGDLS, CDR2 YYNGEE, per germline. The length of the CDR3 is 15 residues. The ends were cut back, 2 bases at V and 2 bases at J, with 10 bases in the middle. CDR3 residues: CASSVSTANTGELFF. The CDR3 DNA reads TGTGCCAGCAGCGTGTCCACAGCTAACACCGGGGAGCTGTTTTTT. The full variable domain, rest sourced from reference TRBV9 and TRBJ2-2, is DSGVTQTPKHLITATGQRVTLRCSPRSGDLSVYWYQQSLDQGLQFLIQYYNGEERAKGNILERFSAQQFPDLHSELNLSSLELGDSALYFCASSVSTANTGELFFGEGSRLTVL.

The CDR3 nucleotides are TGCGCCAGCAGCAGTCAGGGTCTGTACGAGCAGTACTTC. Amino acids: CASSSQGLYEQYF. The genes are TRBV5-1 and TRBJ2-7; D is perhaps TRBD1 (5 bases). The CDR3 is 13 residues long. Germline values: CDR1 SGHRS, CDR2 YFSETQ. V gave up 4 bases and J gave up 4 bases, with 12 bases separating them.

The genes are TRBV5-1 and TRBJ2-5; 10 bases are shared with TRBD2. The CDR3 spans 16 residues. Germline V CDR1 and CDR2: SGHRS, YFSETQ. The trim removed 4 bases at V and 3 bases at J, leaving 9 bases unmatched. The CDR3 spells CASSHEAGGPEETQYF. DNA of the CDR3: TGCGCCAGCAGCCATGAAGCGGGAGGGCCCGAAGAGACCCAGTACTTC.

V is TRBV7-9 and J is TRBJ1-1; D is perhaps TRBD1 (6 bases). CDR1 SEHNR and CDR2 FQNEAQ come from the germline V gene (reference sequence). CDR3 length: 13 residues. The V gene lost 1 base and the J gene lost 10 bases, with 13 bases spanning the gap. In DNA, the CDR3 is TGTGCCAGCAGCTTAGAATGGTTGGGGGCAGCTTTCTTT. Amino acids: CASSLEWLGAAFF.

V gene TRBV29-1 combines with J gene TRBJ2-7; 8 bases are shared with TRBD2. J gave up 6 bases and V 5 bases, and 9 bases lay outside the gene matches. This CDR3 has 13 residues. Per germline, CDR1 SQVTM and CDR2 ANQGSEA. The CDR3, as DNA: TGCAGCGTTCTAACCGGGAGGGCGGTCGAGCAGTACTTC. Protein product: CSVLTGRAVEQYF.

The rearrangement links TRBV7-4 to TRBJ2-1; D is unresolved. Germline V gene data show CDR1 as SGHVT and CDR2 as SQSDAQ. V lost 7 bases and J 2 bases, leaving 12 bases between the germline ends. The CDR3 is made up of 14 amino acids. The CDR3 DNA reads as TGTGCCAGCAATCTGGTAAGCACCTACAATGAGCAGTTCTTC. Translated, it gives CASNLVSTYNEQFF.

The V and J genes are TRBV7-8 and TRBJ2-1, with 9 bases that match TRBD1. The CDR3 totals 16 residues. Per the germline V gene, CDR1 is SGHVS and CDR2 is FQNEAQ. Germline trimming cut 3 bases from V and 8 bases from J; bases unmatched to any gene: 11. Here the CDR3 reads CASSLVRTGVIDEQFF. The CDR3 DNA follows: TGTGCCAGCAGCTTGGTAAGGACAGGGGTTATAGATGAGCAGTTCTTC.

The rearrangement joins TRBV5-8 to TRBJ2-7, with 9 bases fitting TRBD1. The germline V gene has CDR1 SGHTS and CDR2 YDEGEE. The CDR3 extends over 15 amino acids. Losses at the gene ends were 2 bases for V and 2 bases for J; bases not matched to a gene: 5. The CDR3 here is CASSLRWTGAYEQYF. CDR3 coding DNA: TGTGCCAGCAGCTTACGTTGGACAGGGGCCTACGAGCAGTACTTC.

The chain links TRBV6-4 to TRBJ1-1, with 7 bases identical to TRBD1. CDR1 and CDR2 from the germline V gene are MRHNA and SNTAGT. V lost 5 bases and J lost 3; bases outside the gene matches: 3. The length of the CDR3 is 13 residues. CDR3 coding DNA: TGTGCCAGCAGTTTGGACAGGTACACTGAAGCTTTCTTT. It specifies CASSLDRYTEAFF.